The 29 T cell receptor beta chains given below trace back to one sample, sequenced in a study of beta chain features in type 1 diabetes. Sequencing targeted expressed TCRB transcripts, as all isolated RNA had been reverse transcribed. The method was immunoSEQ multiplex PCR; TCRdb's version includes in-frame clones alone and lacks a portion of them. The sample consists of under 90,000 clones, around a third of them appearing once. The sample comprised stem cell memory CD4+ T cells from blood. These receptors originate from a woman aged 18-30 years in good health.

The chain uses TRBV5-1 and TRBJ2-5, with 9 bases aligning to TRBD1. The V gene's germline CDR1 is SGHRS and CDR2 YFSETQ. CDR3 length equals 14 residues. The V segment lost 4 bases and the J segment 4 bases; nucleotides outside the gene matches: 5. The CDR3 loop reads CASSLRDRAETQYF. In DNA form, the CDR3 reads TGCGCCAGCAGCCTTAGGGACAGGGCAGAGACCCAGTACTTC.

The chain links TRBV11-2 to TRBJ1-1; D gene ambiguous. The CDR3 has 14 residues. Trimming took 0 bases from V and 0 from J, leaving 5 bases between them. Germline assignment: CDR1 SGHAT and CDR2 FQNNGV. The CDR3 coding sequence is TGTGCCAGCAGCTTAGAGAGTATGAACACTGAAGCTTTCTTT. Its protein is CASSLESMNTEAFF.

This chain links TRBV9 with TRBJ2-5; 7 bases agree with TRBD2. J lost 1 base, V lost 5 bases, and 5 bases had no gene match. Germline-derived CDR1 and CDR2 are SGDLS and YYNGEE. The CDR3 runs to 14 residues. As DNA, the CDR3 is TGTGCCAGCAGTGACGGGGGGATCCAAGAGACCCAGTACTTC. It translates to CASSDGGIQETQYF.

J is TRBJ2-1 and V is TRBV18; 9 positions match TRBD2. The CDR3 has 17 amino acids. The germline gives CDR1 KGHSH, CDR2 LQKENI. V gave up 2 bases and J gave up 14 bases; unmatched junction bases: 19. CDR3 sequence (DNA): TGTGCCAGCTCACCATTCGAGGCTGCGGGGGGGGCCTCTAGCAAGTTCTTC. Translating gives CASSPFEAAGGASSKFF.

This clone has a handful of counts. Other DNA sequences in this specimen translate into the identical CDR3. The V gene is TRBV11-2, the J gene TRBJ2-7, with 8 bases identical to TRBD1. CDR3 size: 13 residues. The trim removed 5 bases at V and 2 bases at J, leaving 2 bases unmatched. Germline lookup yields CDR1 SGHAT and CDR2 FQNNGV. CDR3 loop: CASSLDRAYEQYF. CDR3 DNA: TGTGCCAGCAGCCTGGACAGGGCCTACGAGCAGTACTTC. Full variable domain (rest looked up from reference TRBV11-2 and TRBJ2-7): EAGVAQSPRYKIIEKRQSVAFWCNPISGHATLYWYQQILGQGPKLLIQFQNNGVVDDSQLPKDRFSAERLKGVDSTLKIQPAKLEDSAVYLCASSLDRAYEQYFGPGTRLTVT.

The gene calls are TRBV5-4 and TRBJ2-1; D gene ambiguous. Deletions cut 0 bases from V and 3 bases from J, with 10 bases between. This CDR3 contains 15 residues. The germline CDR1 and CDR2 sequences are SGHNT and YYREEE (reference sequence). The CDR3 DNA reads TGTGCCAGCAGCTTGGCCTCCTCTAACTACAATGAGCAGTTCTTC. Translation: CASSLASSNYNEQFF.

CDR3 protein: CASSIEDRGTEAFF. CDR3 DNA sequence: TGTGCCAGTAGTATAGAGGACAGGGGAACTGAAGCTTTCTTT. The gene calls are TRBV19 and TRBJ1-1; 9 positions agree with TRBD1. The CDR3 consists of 14 residues. The germline gives CDR1 LNHDA, CDR2 SQIVND (reference sequence). Trimming took 0 bases from V and 5 from J; bases not matched to a gene: 1.

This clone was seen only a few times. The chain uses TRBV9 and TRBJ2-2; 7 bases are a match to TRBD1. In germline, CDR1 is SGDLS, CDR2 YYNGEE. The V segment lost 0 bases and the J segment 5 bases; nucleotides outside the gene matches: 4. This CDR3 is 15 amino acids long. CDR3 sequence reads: CASSVGGGETGELFF. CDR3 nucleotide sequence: TGTGCCAGCAGCGTAGGAGGGGGCGAAACCGGGGAGCTGTTTTTT.

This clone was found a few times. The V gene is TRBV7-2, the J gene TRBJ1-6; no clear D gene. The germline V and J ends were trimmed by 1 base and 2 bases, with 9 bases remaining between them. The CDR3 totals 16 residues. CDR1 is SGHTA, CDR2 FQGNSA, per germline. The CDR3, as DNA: TGTGCCAGCAGCTTAGGGTCCGGTCCCTATAATTCACCCCTCCACTTT. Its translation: CASSLGSGPYNSPLHF.

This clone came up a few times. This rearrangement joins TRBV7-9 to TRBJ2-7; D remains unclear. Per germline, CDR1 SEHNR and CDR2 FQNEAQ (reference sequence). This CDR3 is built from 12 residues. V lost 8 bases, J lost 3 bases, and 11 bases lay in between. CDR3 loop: CASQFHSYEQYF. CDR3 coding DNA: TGTGCCAGCCAGTTCCACAGCTACGAGCAGTACTTC.

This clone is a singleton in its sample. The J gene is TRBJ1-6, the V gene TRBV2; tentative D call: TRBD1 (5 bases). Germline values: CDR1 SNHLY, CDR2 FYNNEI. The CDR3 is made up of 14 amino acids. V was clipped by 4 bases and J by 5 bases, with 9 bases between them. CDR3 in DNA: TGTGCCAGCAGTGTAAACAGGAATAATTCACCCCTCCACTTT. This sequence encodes CASSVNRNNSPLHF.

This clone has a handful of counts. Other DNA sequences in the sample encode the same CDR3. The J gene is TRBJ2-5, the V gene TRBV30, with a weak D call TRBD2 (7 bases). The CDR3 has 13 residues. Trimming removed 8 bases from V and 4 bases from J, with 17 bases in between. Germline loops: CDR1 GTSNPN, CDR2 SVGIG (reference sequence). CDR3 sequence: CALRLRGGETQYF. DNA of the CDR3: TGTGCCCTAAGGCTAAGGGGGGGAGAGACCCAGTACTTC.

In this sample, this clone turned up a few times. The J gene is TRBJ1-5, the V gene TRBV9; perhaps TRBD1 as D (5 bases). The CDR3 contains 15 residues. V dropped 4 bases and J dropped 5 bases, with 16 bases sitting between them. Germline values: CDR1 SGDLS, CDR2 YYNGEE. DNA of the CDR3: TGTGCCAGCAGCCCAGGGCCCGAAGGGGATCAGCCCCAGCATTTT. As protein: CASSPGPEGDQPQHF.

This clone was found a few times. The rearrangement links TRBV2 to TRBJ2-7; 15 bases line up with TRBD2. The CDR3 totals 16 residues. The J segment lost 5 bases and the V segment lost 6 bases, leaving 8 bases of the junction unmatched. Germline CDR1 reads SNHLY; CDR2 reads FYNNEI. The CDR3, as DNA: TGTGCCAGCAGAGCTGGACTAGCGGGGGGGGCCCACGAGCAGTACTTC. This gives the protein CASRAGLAGGAHEQYF.

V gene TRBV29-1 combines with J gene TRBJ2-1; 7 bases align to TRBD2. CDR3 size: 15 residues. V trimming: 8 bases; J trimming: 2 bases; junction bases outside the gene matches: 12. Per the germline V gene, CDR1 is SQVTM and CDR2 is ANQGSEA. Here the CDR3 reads CSLGNGRGTYNEQFF. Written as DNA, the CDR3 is TGCAGCCTTGGGAACGGGCGGGGGACCTACAATGAGCAGTTCTTC.

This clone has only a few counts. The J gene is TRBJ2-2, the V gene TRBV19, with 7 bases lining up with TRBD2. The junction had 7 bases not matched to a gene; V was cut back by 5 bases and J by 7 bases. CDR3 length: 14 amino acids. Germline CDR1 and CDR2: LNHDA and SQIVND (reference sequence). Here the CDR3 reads CASSPGRGDGELFF. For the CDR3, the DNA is TGTGCCAGTAGTCCTGGTCGGGGGGACGGGGAGCTGTTTTTT.

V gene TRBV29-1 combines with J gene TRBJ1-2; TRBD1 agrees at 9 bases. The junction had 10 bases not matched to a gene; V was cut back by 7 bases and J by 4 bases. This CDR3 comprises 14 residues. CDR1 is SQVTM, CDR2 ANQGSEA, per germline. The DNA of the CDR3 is TGCAGCGCGGAACAACAGGGGGCAGGCTATGGCTACACCTTC. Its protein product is CSAEQQGAGYGYTF.

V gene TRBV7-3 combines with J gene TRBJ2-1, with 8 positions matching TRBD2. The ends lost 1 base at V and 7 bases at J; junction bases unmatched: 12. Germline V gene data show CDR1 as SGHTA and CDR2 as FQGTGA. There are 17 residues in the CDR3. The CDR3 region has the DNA TGTGCCAGCAGCTTAAACCCCCTGACGGGGGGGCGAAATGAGCAGTTCTTC. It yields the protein CASSLNPLTGGRNEQFF.

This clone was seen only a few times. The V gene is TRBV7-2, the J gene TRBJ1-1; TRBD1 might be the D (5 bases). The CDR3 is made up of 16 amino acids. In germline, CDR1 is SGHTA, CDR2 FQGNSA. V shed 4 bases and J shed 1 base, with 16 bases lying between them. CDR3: CASSWRSRVTNTEAFF. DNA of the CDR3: TGTGCCAGCAGCTGGCGATCCAGGGTGACGAACACTGAAGCTTTCTTT.

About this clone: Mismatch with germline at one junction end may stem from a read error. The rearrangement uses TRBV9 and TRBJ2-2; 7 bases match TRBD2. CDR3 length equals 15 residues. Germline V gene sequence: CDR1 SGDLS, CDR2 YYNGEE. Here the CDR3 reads CASSPRRGNAGELFF. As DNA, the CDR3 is TGTGCCAGCAGCCCCCGGCGGGGGAACGCCGGGGAGCTGTTTTTT.

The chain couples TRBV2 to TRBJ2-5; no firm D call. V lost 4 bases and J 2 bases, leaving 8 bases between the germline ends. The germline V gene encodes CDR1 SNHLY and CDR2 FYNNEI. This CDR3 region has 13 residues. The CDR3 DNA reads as TGTGCCAGCAGTGTCAGTATTCAAGAGACCCAGTACTTC. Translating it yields CASSVSIQETQYF.

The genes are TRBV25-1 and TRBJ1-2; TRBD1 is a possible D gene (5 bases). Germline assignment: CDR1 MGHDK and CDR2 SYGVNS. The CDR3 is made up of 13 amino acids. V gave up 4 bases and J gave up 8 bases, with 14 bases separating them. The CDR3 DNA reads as TGTGCCAGCAGTGTGGCAGAAAACAGGGGCTACACCTTC. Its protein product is CASSVAENRGYTF.

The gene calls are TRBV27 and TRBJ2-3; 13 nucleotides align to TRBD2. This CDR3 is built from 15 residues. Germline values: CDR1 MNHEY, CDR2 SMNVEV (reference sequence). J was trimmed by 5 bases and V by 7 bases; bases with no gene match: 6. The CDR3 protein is CASIRTSGSEDTQYF. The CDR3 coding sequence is TGTGCCAGCATAAGGACTAGCGGGAGTGAAGATACGCAGTATTTT.

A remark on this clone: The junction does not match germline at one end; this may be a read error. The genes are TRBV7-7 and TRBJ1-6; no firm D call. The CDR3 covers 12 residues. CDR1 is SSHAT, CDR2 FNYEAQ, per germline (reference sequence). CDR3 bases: TGTGCTAGCAGCTTAGTAGCCTGGCCCCTCCACTTT. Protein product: CASSLVAWPLHF. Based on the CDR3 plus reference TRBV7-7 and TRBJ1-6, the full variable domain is GAGVSQSPRYKVTKRGQDVTLRCDPISSHATLYWYQQALGQGPEFLTYFNYEAQPDKSGLPSDRFSAERPEGSISTLTIQRTEQRDSAMYRCASSLVAWPLHFGNGTRLTVT.

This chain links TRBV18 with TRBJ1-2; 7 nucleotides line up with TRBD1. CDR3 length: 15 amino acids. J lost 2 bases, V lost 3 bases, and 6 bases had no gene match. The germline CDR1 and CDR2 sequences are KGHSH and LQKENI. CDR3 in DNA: TGTGCCAGCTCACCTTCACAGGGGAAGAACTATGGCTACACCTTC. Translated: CASSPSQGKNYGYTF.

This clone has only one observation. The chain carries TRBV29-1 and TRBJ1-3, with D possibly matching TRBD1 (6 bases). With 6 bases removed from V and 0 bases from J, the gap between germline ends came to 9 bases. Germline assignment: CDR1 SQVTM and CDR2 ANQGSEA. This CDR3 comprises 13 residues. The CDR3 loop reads CSVGQSSGNTIYF. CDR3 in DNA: TGCAGCGTAGGACAGTCCTCTGGAAACACCATATATTTT.

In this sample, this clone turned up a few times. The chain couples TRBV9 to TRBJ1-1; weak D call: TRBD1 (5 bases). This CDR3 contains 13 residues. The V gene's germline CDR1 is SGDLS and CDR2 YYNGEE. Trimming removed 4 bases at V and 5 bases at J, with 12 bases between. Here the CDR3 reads CASSSFRQTEAFF. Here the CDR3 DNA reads TGTGCCAGCAGCTCCTTTAGACAGACTGAAGCTTTCTTT.

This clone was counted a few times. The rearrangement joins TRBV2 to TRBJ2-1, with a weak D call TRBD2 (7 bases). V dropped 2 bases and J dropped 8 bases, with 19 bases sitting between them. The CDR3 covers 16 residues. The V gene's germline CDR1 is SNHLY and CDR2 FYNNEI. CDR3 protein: CASSEWGGARGDEQFF. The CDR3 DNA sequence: TGTGCCAGCAGTGAATGGGGGGGGGCCAGAGGCGATGAGCAGTTCTTC.

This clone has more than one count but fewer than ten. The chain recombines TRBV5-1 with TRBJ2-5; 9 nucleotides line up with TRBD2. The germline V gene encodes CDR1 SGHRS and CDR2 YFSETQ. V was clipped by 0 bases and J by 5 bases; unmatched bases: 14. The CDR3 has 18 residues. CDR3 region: CASSLEGGGRGEFETQYF. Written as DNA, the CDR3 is TGCGCCAGCAGCTTGGAAGGTGGCGGGAGGGGAGAGTTCGAGACCCAGTACTTC.